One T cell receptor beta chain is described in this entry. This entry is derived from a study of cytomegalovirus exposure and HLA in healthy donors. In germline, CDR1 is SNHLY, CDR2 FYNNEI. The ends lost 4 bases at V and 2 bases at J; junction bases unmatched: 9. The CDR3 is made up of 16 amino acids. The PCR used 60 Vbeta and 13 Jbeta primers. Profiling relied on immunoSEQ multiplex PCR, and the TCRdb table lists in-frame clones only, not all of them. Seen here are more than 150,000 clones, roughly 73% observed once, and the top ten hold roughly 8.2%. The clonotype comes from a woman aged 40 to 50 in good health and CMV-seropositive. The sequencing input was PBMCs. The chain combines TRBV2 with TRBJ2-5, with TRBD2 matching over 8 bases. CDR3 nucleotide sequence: TGTGCCAGCAGTGTCCGGTTGATAGCGGGACAAGAGACCCAGTACTTC. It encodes CASSVRLIAGQETQYF. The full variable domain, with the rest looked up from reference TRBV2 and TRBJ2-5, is EPEVTQTPSHQVTQMGQEVILRCVPISNHLYFYWYRQILGQKVEFLVSFYNNEISEKSEIFDDQFSVERPDGSNFTLKIRSTKLEDSAMYFCASSVRLIAGQETQYFGPGTRLLVL.